This is a list of T cell receptor beta chains from one sample in a study of T cell repertoires in cytomegalovirus infection. TCRdb redid the calling of the reads with MiXCR, one entry per CDR3 protein. The sample consists of around 740,000 distinct CDR3 sequences, 35% to 45% of them appearing once. Sequencing input: PBMCs. These receptors were taken from a human donor in good health (CMV status not recorded). Some clones in this sample may be carry-over from other donors' samples. Each CDR3 is given with its conserved first and last residue. The D gene is left open where the match is weak. Size values are once, few and many counts, or a class for expanded clones, and some rows have none.

d_call,v_call,clone_size,j_call,cdr3_aa,cdr3_nt
TRBD1,TRBV6-1,NA,TRBJ1-1,CASSERTGREAFF,TGTGCCAGCAGTGAGAGGACAGGTCGTGAAGCTTTCTTT
NA,TRBV27,NA,TRBJ2-1,CASSFVRGRALSSYNEHFF,TGTGCCAGCAGTTTTGTCAGAGGACGAGCCCTAAGCTCCTACAATGAGCATTTCTTC
NA,TRBV27,NA,TRBJ2-5,CASGYVGSQETQYF,TGTGCCAGCGGTTACGTAGGGTCTCAAGAGACCCAGTACTTC
TRBD1,TRBV28,few,TRBJ1-2,CASSLPGTGGARGYTF,TGTGCCAGCAGTTTACCAGGGACAGGGGGCGCCAGGGGCTACACCTTC
NA,TRBV7-8,once,TRBJ2-3,CASSLPDRGDTQYF,TGTGCCAGCAGCTTACCTGACCGAGGCGATACGCAGTATTTT
NA,TRBV29-1,NA,TRBJ1-5,CSVRTGGQPQHF,TGCAGCGTTCGGACGGGGGGACAGCCCCAGCATTTT
NA,TRBV7-2,few,TRBJ2-2,CASSLFGEGAANTGELFF,TGTGCCAGCAGCTTATTCGGGGAGGGGGCGGCGAACACCGGGGAGCTGTTTTTT
NA,TRBV10-3,few,TRBJ2-1,CAINSGQGHPNEQFF,TGTGCCATCAATAGTGGGCAGGGGCACCCCAATGAGCAGTTCTTC
NA,TRBV28,NA,TRBJ2-7,CASSFRGISDYEQYF,TGTGCCAGCAGTTTTCGGGGAATCAGCGACTACGAGCAGTACTTC
NA,TRBV7-9,few,TRBJ2-3,CASSGPRVRTASTDTQYF,TGTGCCAGCAGCGGTCCCCGCGTTCGGACGGCTAGCACAGATACGCAGTATTTT
NA,TRBV4-2,NA,TRBJ1-4,CASSPQAGDEKLFF,TGTGCCAGCAGCCCCCAGGCAGGGGATGAAAAACTGTTTTTT
TRBD1,TRBV24-1,few,TRBJ2-5,CATSDVQGAGETQYF,TGTGCCACCAGTGATGTACAGGGGGCAGGGGAGACCCAGTACTTC
TRBD2,TRBV28,NA,TRBJ2-3,CASSPSGRAEDTQYF,TGTGCCAGCAGTCCTAGCGGGAGGGCCGAAGATACGCAGTATTTT
TRBD1,TRBV7-6,many,TRBJ2-7,CASSLGQGAIYEQYF,TGTGCCAGCAGCCTGGGACAGGGGGCCATCTACGAGCAGTACTTC
NA,TRBV28,NA,TRBJ1-2,CASSSHRAYGYTF,TGTGCCAGCAGTTCCCACAGAGCCTATGGCTACACCTTC
NA,TRBV10-3,NA,TRBJ1-6,CAISEVASNSPLHF,TGTGCCATCAGTGAAGTTGCCAGCAATTCACCCCTCCACTTT
TRBD1,TRBV7-6,few,TRBJ1-1,CASSLNGDRTEAFF,TGTGCCAGCAGCTTAAACGGGGACAGGACTGAAGCTTTCTTT
TRBD2,TRBV7-2,many,TRBJ2-7,CASSLAGAGGGEQYF,TGTGCCAGCAGCTTAGCGGGAGCGGGAGGTGGCGAGCAGTACTTC
NA,TRBV20-1,NA,TRBJ2-5,CSARDRQRVEETQYF,TGCAGTGCTAGGGATAGACAGCGAGTGGAGGAGACCCAGTACTTC
NA,TRBV6-5,NA,TRBJ1-1,CASSGLGVGGSTEAFF,TGTGCCAGCAGTGGACTGGGCGTTGGGGGGAGCACTGAAGCTTTCTTT
NA,TRBV7-6,NA,TRBJ2-1,CASSEEPGHTNNEQFF,TGTGCCAGCAGCGAGGAACCGGGACACACTAACAATGAGCAGTTCTTC
TRBD2,TRBV7-2,NA,TRBJ2-1,CSSSLAGGHNEQFF,TGTTCCAGCAGCCTAGCGGGAGGCCACAATGAGCAGTTCTTC
NA,TRBV6-6,NA,TRBJ1-5,CDSSYVGQVADQPQHF,TGTGACAGCAGTTACGTAGGGCAGGTCGCCGATCAGCCCCAGCATTTT
NA,TRBV5-1,NA,TRBJ2-2,CASSLSGEVTGELFF,TGCGCCAGCAGCTTGTCGGGGGAGGTTACCGGGGAGCTGTTTTTT
NA,TRBV3-1,NA,TRBJ1-2,CASSHNTLGGSSYGYTF,TGTGCCAGCAGCCATAACACCCTCGGGGGGTCTTCTTATGGCTACACCTTC